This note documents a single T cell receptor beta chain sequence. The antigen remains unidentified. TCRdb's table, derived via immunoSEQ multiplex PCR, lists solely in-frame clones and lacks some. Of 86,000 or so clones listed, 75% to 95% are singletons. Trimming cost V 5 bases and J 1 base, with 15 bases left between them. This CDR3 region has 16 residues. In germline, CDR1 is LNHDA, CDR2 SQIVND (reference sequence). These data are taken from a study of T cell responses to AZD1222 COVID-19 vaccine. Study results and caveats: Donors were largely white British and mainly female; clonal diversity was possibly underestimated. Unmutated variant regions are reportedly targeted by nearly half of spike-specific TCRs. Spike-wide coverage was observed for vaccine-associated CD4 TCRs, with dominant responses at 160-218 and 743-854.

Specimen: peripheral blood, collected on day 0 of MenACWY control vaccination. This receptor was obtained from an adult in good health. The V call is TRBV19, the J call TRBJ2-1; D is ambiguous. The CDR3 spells CASSLVAGSSYNEQFF. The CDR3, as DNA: TGTGCCAGTAGTTTGGTAGCCGGCTCTTCCTACAATGAGCAGTTCTTC.